Listed here are 10 T cell receptor beta chains from one sample, sequenced in a study of CD8+CD57+ T cells in acquired aplastic anemia. The use of genomic DNA as template underpinned the TCR beta VDJ and CDR3 profiling. TCRdb passed the reads through MiXCR, listing each CDR3 protein once. The sample contains 90,000 to 120,000 distinct CDR3 sequences, roughly 51% of which appear only once. The sequenced material came from sorted CD4+, CD8+, or CD8+CD57+ T cells (not recorded which) from PBMCs. These receptors all come from a human donor in good health, serving as a control.

The chain couples TRBV19 to TRBJ2-7; 13 bases match TRBD2. Germline V gene lookup returns CDR1 LNHDA and CDR2 SQIVND (reference sequence). The CDR3 length is 14 residues. With 6 bases clipped from V and 7 bases from J, the junction kept 6 bases outside the gene matches. The CDR3 is CASRWTSGGREQYF. Written as DNA, the CDR3 is TGTGCCAGTAGGTGGACTAGCGGGGGCAGAGAGCAGTACTTC.

As to this clonotype: It is likely a read error, because the conserved phenylalanine at the end of the CDR3 is missing. This chain links TRBV2 with TRBJ2-7; D is undetermined. This CDR3 spans 9 amino acids. Trimming pared 10 bases from V and 9 bases from J, leaving 10 bases between. Per the germline V gene, CDR1 is SNHLY and CDR2 is FYNNEI. The CDR3 bases are TGTGCCACCGGCGAAGGGCAGTACCTC. Protein: CATGEGQYL.

The J gene is TRBJ1-5, the V gene TRBV10-3, with D tentatively TRBD1 (5 bases). V shed 0 bases and J shed 3 bases, with 15 bases lying between them. The V gene's germline CDR1 is ENHRY and CDR2 SYGVKD. This CDR3 is 17 amino acids long. CDR3 in amino acids: CAISESLRTILNQPQHF. DNA of the CDR3: TGTGCCATCAGTGAGTCTTTAAGGACAATACTCAATCAGCCCCAGCATTTT.

Turning to this clonotype: The conserved final phenylalanine or tryptophan is absent from the CDR3, which likely points to a read error. The chain recombines TRBV7-3 with TRBJ2-1, with D unclear. This CDR3 has 12 amino acids. V lost 5 bases, J lost 7 bases, and 9 bases lay in between. The germline gives CDR1 SGHTA, CDR2 FQGTGA. This CDR3 is CASSLDPNEQFL. The CDR3 region has the DNA TGTGCCAGCAGCCTTGACCCGAATGAGCAGTTCCTC.

This chain joins TRBV25-1 and TRBJ1-3, with a tentative D call TRBD1 (6 bases). Germline V gene data show CDR1 as MGHDK and CDR2 as SYGVNS. This CDR3 comprises 15 residues. The V gene lost 5 bases and the J gene lost 9 bases, with 20 bases spanning the gap. The CDR3 DNA is TGTGCCAGCAGTCCTCCAACAGGGAAAGTTGGCACCATATATTTT. This gives the protein CASSPPTGKVGTIYF. Variable domain in full (rest from reference TRBV25-1 and TRBJ1-3): EADIYQTPRYLVIGTGKKITLECSQTMGHDKMYWYQQDPGMELHLIHYSYGVNSTEKGDLSSESTVSRIRTEHFPLTLESARPSHTSQYLCASSPPTGKVGTIYFGEGSWLTVV.

Details on this clonotype: Possible read error: a much larger clone is one base away. The J gene is TRBJ2-2, the V gene TRBV7-9; D call uncertain. This CDR3 region has 15 residues. Germline V CDR1 and CDR2: SEHNR, FQNEAQ (reference sequence). This CDR3 reads CASSLFTLNAGELFF. CDR3 nucleotide sequence: TGTGCCAGCAGCTTGTTTACACTGAACGCCGGGGAGCTGTTTTTT.

This sequence joins TRBV29-1 and TRBJ2-1; D uncertain. This CDR3 has 13 residues. Germline CDR1 reads SQVTM; CDR2 reads ANQGSEA. V lost 3 bases to trimming and J lost 4 bases, with 10 bases between them. The CDR3 DNA follows: TGCAGCGTTGAGGCAGTAAATTACAATGAGCAGTTCTTC. Encoded protein: CSVEAVNYNEQFF.

The chain employs TRBV20-1 and TRBJ1-2; 10 bases are a match to TRBD1. Trimming removed 1 base from V and 3 bases from J; junction bases left unmatched: 5. The germline V gene encodes CDR1 DFQATT and CDR2 SNEGSKA (reference sequence). This CDR3 comprises 15 residues. As DNA, the CDR3 is TGCAGTGCTAGAGCTTCGACAGGGGGCGACTATGGCTACACCTTC. Its protein product is CSARASTGGDYGYTF.

This clonotype has more than one count but fewer than ten. The V gene is TRBV6-5, the J gene TRBJ2-2; a weak D match, TRBD2 (5 bases). Germline V gene sequence: CDR1 MNHEY, CDR2 SVGAGI. This CDR3 has 13 amino acids. The germline V and J ends were trimmed by 8 bases and 4 bases, with 11 bases remaining between them. The DNA of the CDR3 is TGTGCCAGCCTAGAGCGGTCCACCGGGGAGCTGTTTTTT. Protein product: CASLERSTGELFF.

There are many counts of this clonotype. The genes are TRBV4-2 and TRBJ1-5, with unresolved D. Trimming stripped 0 bases from V and 4 bases from J, with 7 bases between. Germline CDR1 and CDR2: LGHNA and YNFKEQ. This CDR3 is 14 amino acids long. The CDR3 DNA reads as TGTGCCAGCAGCCAAGATTCGGGTAATCAGCCCCAGCATTTT. Translated: CASSQDSGNQPQHF.